These 13 T cell receptor beta chains share one sample of origin, sequenced in a study of cytomegalovirus exposure and HLA in healthy donors. The PCR ran on 60 Vbeta and 13 Jbeta primers. Some clones are missing from TCRdb's copy, which holds only in-frame ones; the method was immunoSEQ multiplex PCR. The sample has some 180,000 clones, roughly 87% seen once. The sequencing sample was made of PBMCs. The receptors come from a man aged 40-49 years in good health and CMV-seronegative.

This chain uses TRBV6-4 with TRBJ1-1; 10 bases agree with TRBD1. V trimming: 3 bases; J trimming: 5 bases; junction bases outside the gene matches: 6. The germline V gene has CDR1 MRHNA and CDR2 SNTAGT. CDR3 size: 15 residues. The CDR3 DNA follows: TGTGCCAGCAGTGAAATGACAGGGGGCGAAACTGAAGCTTTCTTT. Translated, it gives CASSEMTGGETEAFF.

This clone was detected only once. The chain is built from TRBV30 and TRBJ1-1; D gene uncertain. V was cut by 4 bases and J by 0 bases, with 3 bases left in between. CDR1 is GTSNPN and CDR2 is SVGIG in the germline V gene (reference sequence). The CDR3 length is 11 residues. CDR3 region: CAWIMNTEAFF. CDR3 DNA: TGTGCCTGGATTATGAACACTGAAGCTTTCTTT.

The chain is built from TRBV7-2 and TRBJ2-1; D perhaps matches TRBD2 (5 bases). Trimming took 8 bases from V and 7 from J, leaving 12 bases between them. The length of the CDR3 is 12 residues. Germline V gene sequence: CDR1 SGHTA, CDR2 FQGNSA. DNA for the CDR3: TGTGCCAGCCTCGGAGCGGCAAATGAGCAGTTCTTC. Translating it yields CASLGAANEQFF.

The rearrangement joins TRBV7-8 to TRBJ2-3; 11 positions agree with TRBD2. Per the germline V gene, CDR1 is SGHVS and CDR2 is FQNEAQ. This CDR3 has 16 amino acids. The junction had 6 bases not matched to a gene; V was cut back by 5 bases and J by 2 bases. The CDR3 loop is CASSRFSGGVTDTQYF. The CDR3, as DNA: TGTGCCAGCAGCCGTTTTAGCGGGGGGGTCACAGATACGCAGTATTTT.

The chain combines TRBV5-1 with TRBJ1-2, with TRBD1 as a possible D gene (5 bases). The ends were cut back, 0 bases at V and 6 bases at J, with 12 bases in the middle. The CDR3 contains 14 residues. Per the germline V gene, CDR1 is SGHRS and CDR2 is YFSETQ. The CDR3 DNA is TGCGCCAGCAGCTTGGCCGGGGGAGGACATGGCTACACCTTC. This gives the protein CASSLAGGGHGYTF.

V is TRBV18 and J is TRBJ2-7; D ambiguous. The germline V gene encodes CDR1 KGHSH and CDR2 LQKENI. V was shortened by 2 bases and J by 6 bases, with 8 bases between the two germline ends. This CDR3 contains 12 residues. CDR3 loop: CASSPVASEQYF. In nucleotides, the CDR3 is TGTGCCAGCTCACCAGTAGCAAGCGAGCAGTACTTC.

The V call is TRBV5-6, the J call TRBJ1-4, with D tentatively TRBD1 (6 bases). Per the germline V gene, CDR1 is SGHDT and CDR2 is YYEEEE. This CDR3 has 14 amino acids. V lost 0 bases to trimming and J lost 4 bases, with 7 bases between them. CDR3 sequence: CASSLGDINEKLFF. CDR3 bases: TGTGCCAGCAGCTTGGGGGACATTAATGAAAAACTGTTTTTT.

The genes are TRBV19 and TRBJ1-3; perhaps TRBD1 as D (6 bases). Per the germline V gene, CDR1 is LNHDA and CDR2 is SQIVND (reference sequence). Deletions cut 8 bases from V and 0 bases from J, with 17 bases between. The CDR3 sequence is 16 residues long. In nucleotides, the CDR3 is TGTGCCAGTGGTTCTAACAGGGAAACCTCTGGAAACACCATATATTTT. It encodes CASGSNRETSGNTIYF.

This clone was counted once. The V gene is TRBV28, the J gene TRBJ1-5; weak D call: TRBD1 (6 bases). The V and J ends lost 9 bases and 5 bases respectively, with 14 bases between them. The CDR3 consists of 13 residues. Germline loops: CDR1 MDHEN, CDR2 SYDVKM. CDR3 bases: TGTGCCAGTAACGACAGGCGGGATCAGCCCCAGCATTTT. It specifies CASNDRRDQPQHF.

V and J are TRBV19 and TRBJ2-4, with D tentatively TRBD1 (6 bases). The CDR3 covers 18 residues. V lost 6 bases to trimming and J lost 0 bases, with 21 bases between them. Germline V gene data show CDR1 as LNHDA and CDR2 as SQIVND (reference sequence). CDR3 in DNA: TGTGCCAGTAGCCTCAGGGGTGAGAAAACTCTAGCCAAAAACATTCAGTACTTC. Amino acid sequence: CASSLRGEKTLAKNIQYF.

The rearrangement links TRBV5-4 to TRBJ2-7; 7 bases are a match to TRBD1. V lost 3 bases and J lost 3; bases outside the gene matches: 6. The CDR3 length is 14 residues. In germline, CDR1 is SGHNT, CDR2 YYREEE (reference sequence). The CDR3 sequence is CASSYDRVYYEQYF. The DNA for the CDR3 is TGTGCCAGCAGCTATGACAGGGTTTACTACGAGCAGTACTTC.

The V gene is TRBV19, the J gene TRBJ1-3, with TRBD1 matching over 8 bases. This CDR3 is 15 amino acids long. Per the germline V gene, CDR1 is LNHDA and CDR2 is SQIVND (reference sequence). The junction had 8 bases not matched to a gene; V was cut back by 6 bases and J by 4 bases. This CDR3 is CASRILGTGGNTIYF. CDR3 in DNA: TGTGCCAGTAGGATCCTTGGGACAGGCGGAAACACCATATATTTT.

The chain links TRBV11-2 to TRBJ2-7; no reliable D call. This CDR3 is built from 17 residues. Germline V gene sequence: CDR1 SGHAT, CDR2 FQNNGV. V shed 1 base and J shed 6 bases, with 22 bases lying between them. CDR3 DNA sequence: TGTGCCAGCAGCTTAGGACCCGCTAGATGGATCTCTGGCGAGCAGTACTTC. Amino acids: CASSLGPARWISGEQYF.